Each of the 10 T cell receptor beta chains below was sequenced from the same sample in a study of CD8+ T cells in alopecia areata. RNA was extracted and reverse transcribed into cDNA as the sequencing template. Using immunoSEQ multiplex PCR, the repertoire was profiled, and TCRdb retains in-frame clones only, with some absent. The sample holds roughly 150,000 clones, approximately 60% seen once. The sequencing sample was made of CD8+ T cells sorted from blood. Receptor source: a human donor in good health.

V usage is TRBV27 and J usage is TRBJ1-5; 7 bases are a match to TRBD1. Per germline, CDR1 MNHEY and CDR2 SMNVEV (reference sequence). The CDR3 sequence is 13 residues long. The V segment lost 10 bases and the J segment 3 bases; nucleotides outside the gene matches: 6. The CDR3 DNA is TGTGCCACCGGACAGGACTCCAATCAGCCCCAGCATTTT. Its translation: CATGQDSNQPQHF.

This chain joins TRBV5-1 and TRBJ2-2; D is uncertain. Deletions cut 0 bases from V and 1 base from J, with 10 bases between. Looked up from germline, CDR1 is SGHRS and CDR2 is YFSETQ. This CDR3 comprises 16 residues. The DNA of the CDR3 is TGCGCCAGCAGCTTGGGAACAGAGAGGAACACCGGGGAGCTGTTTTTT. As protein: CASSLGTERNTGELFF.

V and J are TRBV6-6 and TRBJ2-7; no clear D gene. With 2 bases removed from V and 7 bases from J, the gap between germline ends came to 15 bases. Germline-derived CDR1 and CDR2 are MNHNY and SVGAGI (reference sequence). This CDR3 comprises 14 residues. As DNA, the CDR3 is TGTGCCAGCAGTTACGGTGACCCCACCAGGGAGCAGTACTTC. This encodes CASSYGDPTREQYF.

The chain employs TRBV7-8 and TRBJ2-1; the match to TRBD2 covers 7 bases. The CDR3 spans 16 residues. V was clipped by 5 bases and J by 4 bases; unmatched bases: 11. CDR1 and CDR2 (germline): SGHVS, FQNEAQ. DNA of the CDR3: TGTGCCAGCAGCACCGCCCGGCTAGCGGCATACAATGAGCAGTTCTTC. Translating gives CASSTARLAAYNEQFF.

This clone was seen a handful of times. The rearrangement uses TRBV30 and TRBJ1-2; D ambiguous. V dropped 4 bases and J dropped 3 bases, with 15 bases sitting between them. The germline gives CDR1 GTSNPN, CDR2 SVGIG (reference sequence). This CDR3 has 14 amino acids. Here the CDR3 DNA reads TGTGCCTGGACCGGATCAATTTTGTACTATGGCTACACCTTC. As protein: CAWTGSILYYGYTF.

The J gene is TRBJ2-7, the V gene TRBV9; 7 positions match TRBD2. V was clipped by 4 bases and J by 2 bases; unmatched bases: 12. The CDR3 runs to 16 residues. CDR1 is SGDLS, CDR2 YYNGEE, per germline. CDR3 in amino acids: CASSPRGGESPYEQYF. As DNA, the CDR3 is TGTGCCAGCAGCCCCCGTGGGGGGGAATCTCCCTACGAGCAGTACTTC.

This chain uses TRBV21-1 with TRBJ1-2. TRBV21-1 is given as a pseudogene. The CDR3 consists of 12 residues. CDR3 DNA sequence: TGTGCCAGCAGCAAAGGCGCCGGAGGCTACACCTTC. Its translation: CASSKGAGGYTF.

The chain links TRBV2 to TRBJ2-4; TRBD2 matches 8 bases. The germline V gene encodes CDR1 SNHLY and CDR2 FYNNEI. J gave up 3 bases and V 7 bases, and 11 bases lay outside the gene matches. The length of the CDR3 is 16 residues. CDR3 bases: TGTGCCAGCATCGGTACGAGCGGGAGTGGCAAAAACATTCAGTACTTC. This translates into CASIGTSGSGKNIQYF.

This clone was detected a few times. The CDR3 DNA reads as TGTGCCAGCAGCCCCGGAAGCGGCTCTGGAAACACCATATATTTT. This codes for CASSPGSGSGNTIYF. This chain links TRBV11-2 with TRBJ1-3, with D unclear. Per the germline V gene, CDR1 is SGHAT and CDR2 is FQNNGV. V lost 5 bases, J lost 0 bases, and 11 bases lay in between. This CDR3 has 15 amino acids.

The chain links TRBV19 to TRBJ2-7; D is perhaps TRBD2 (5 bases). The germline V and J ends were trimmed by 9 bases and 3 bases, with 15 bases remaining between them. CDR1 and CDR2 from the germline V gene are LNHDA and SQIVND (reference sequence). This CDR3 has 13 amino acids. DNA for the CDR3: TGTGCCAGCAGCCTCGGAGGTTACTACGAGCAGTACTTC. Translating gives CASSLGGYYEQYF. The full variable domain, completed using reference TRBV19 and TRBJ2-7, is DGGITQSPKYLFRKEGQNVTLSCEQNLNHDAMYWYRQDPGQGLRLIYYSQIVNDFQKGDIAEGYSVSREKKESFPLTVTSAQKNPTAFYLCASSLGGYYEQYFGPGTRLTVT.